The next 23 T cell receptor beta chains were all read from a single sample in a study of cytomegalovirus exposure and HLA in healthy donors. With 60 Vbeta and 13 Jbeta primers, the PCR was carried out. TCRdb's table, derived via immunoSEQ multiplex PCR, lists solely in-frame clones and lacks some. The sample has around 91,000 clones, around 86% seen once. The specimen sequenced was PBMCs. These receptors all stem from a man aged 25-45 years in good health and CMV-seropositive.

The rearrangement uses TRBV28 and TRBJ2-7, with a possible D match to TRBD2 (6 bases). Germline lookup yields CDR1 MDHEN and CDR2 SYDVKM. The CDR3 has 15 amino acids. Trimming stripped 10 bases from V and 4 bases from J, with 23 bases between. The CDR3 region is CATTPVRESPYEQYF. As DNA, the CDR3 is TGTGCCACCACACCTGTCCGGGAGAGTCCTTACGAGCAGTACTTC.

The chain recombines TRBV11-2 with TRBJ2-5; possible D gene TRBD1, 5 bases. The J call is in doubt because the DNA end fits TRBJ2-7 better. Germline CDR1 SGHAT, CDR2 FQNNGV. The CDR3 is 15 amino acids. CDR3 residues: CASSLAYRSSYEQYF. As DNA, the CDR3 is TGTGCCAGCAGCTTAGCGTACAGGTCCTCCTACGAGCAGTACTTC.

The V gene is TRBV18, the J gene TRBJ2-7; 11 bases are a match to TRBD1. The CDR3 covers 14 residues. V trimming: 5 bases; J trimming: 4 bases; junction bases outside the gene matches: 4. CDR1 KGHSH and CDR2 LQKENI come from the germline V gene. CDR3 DNA sequence: TGTGCCAGCTCATCCGGGACAGGGGGTTACGAGCAGTACTTC. Translated, it gives CASSSGTGGYEQYF. The full variable domain, rest sourced from reference TRBV18 and TRBJ2-7, is NAGVMQNPRHLVRRRGQEARLRCSPMKGHSHVYWYRQLPEEGLKFMVYLQKENIIDESGMPKERFSAEFPKEGPSILRIQQVVRGDSAAYFCASSSGTGGYEQYFGPGTRLTVT.

The V call is TRBV28, the J call TRBJ1-1; D unclear. The CDR3 sequence is 15 residues long. Germline loops: CDR1 MDHEN, CDR2 SYDVKM. V was pared by 2 bases and J by 10 bases, with 20 bases between. DNA for the CDR3: TGTGCCAGCAGTTTAGGCCAGGCCCCTTCCTTGAGAGCTTTCTTT. Encoded protein: CASSLGQAPSLRAFF.

The rearrangement joins TRBV10-3 to TRBJ2-2; possibly TRBD1 for D (5 bases). This CDR3 is built from 17 residues. Trimming took 0 bases from V and 0 from J, leaving 11 bases between them. Germline V gene sequence: CDR1 ENHRY, CDR2 SYGVKD. CDR3 DNA: TGTGCCATCAGTGAGTCTCCAGGGCGAGCGAACACCGGGGAGCTGTTTTTT. Protein sequence: CAISESPGRANTGELFF.

This clone has just a few counts. V gene TRBV28 combines with J gene TRBJ2-7; D possibly corresponds to TRBD1 (5 bases). The CDR3 spans 15 residues. Trimming took 5 bases from V and 0 from J, leaving 14 bases between them. CDR1 is MDHEN and CDR2 is SYDVKM in the germline V gene. The CDR3 nucleotides read TGTGCCAGCAGTCCCAGACAGACGTACTCCTACGAGCAGTACTTC. Amino acid sequence: CASSPRQTYSYEQYF.

The gene calls are TRBV4-1 and TRBJ2-7, with 9 positions matching TRBD2. This CDR3 spans 18 amino acids. Germline V CDR1 and CDR2: MGHRA, YSYEKL. The V and J ends lost 3 bases and 2 bases, in that order; junction bases with no gene match: 14. The CDR3 DNA is TGCGCCAGCAGCCACCCCCCAGCCGGGACTAGCCCTACCTACGAGCAGTACTTC. Protein product: CASSHPPAGTSPTYEQYF.

The chain uses TRBV5-1 and TRBJ2-5, with 10 bases lining up with TRBD2. The CDR3 is 16 residues long. Unmatched junction bases numbered 6, after V lost 0 bases and J lost 4 bases. Germline V gene lookup returns CDR1 SGHRS and CDR2 YFSETQ. In DNA form, the CDR3 reads TGCGCCAGCAGCTTGGAGGGACTAGCGCAATTAGAGACCCAGTACTTC. It specifies CASSLEGLAQLETQYF.

This chain joins TRBV28 and TRBJ2-2; D call uncertain. Trimming took off 3 bases at V and 3 bases at J, with 11 bases between the two ends. The CDR3 runs 15 residues. Germline-derived CDR1 and CDR2 are MDHEN and SYDVKM. The chain's CDR3 is CASSFERRYTGELFF. CDR3 nucleotide sequence: TGTGCCAGCAGTTTCGAGCGTCGTTACACCGGGGAGCTGTTTTTT.

The V gene is TRBV6-1, the J gene TRBJ2-5; 8 bases are a match to TRBD2. The V segment lost 7 bases and the J segment 4 bases; nucleotides outside the gene matches: 8. This CDR3 comprises 14 residues. The germline gives CDR1 MNHNS, CDR2 SASEGT. CDR3 sequence reads: CASTTSAVGETQYF. CDR3 coding DNA: TGTGCCAGCACGACTAGCGCCGTAGGAGAGACCCAGTACTTC.

This clone was recorded only once. The J gene is TRBJ2-7, the V gene TRBV5-6, with a weak D call TRBD2 (5 bases). Trimming stripped 5 bases from V and 2 bases from J, with 17 bases between. This CDR3 comprises 15 residues. Per germline, CDR1 SGHDT and CDR2 YYEEEE. CDR3 bases: TGTGCCAGCAGTTCCTACGGGGTAAGACCCTACGAGCAGTACTTC. Its translation is CASSSYGVRPYEQYF.

The chain recombines TRBV5-1 with TRBJ1-1; unclear D gene. The V end was cut by 0 bases, the J end by 3 bases, with 9 bases between. This CDR3 is built from 14 residues. Germline assignment: CDR1 SGHRS and CDR2 YFSETQ. CDR3 sequence: CASSLGQRYTEAFF. CDR3 in DNA: TGCGCCAGCAGCTTGGGGCAGCGATACACTGAAGCTTTCTTT. The whole variable domain, filled in from reference TRBV5-1 and TRBJ1-1, reads KAGVTQTPRYLIKTRGQQVTLSCSPISGHRSVSWYQQTPGQGLQFLFEYFSETQRNKGNFPGRFSGRQFSNSRSEMNVSTLELGDSALYLCASSLGQRYTEAFFGQGTRLTVV.

This chain joins TRBV5-1 and TRBJ2-7; 7 nucleotides align to TRBD1. With V trimmed by 4 bases and J by 0 bases, 7 bases remained unmatched. Germline-derived CDR1 and CDR2 are SGHRS and YFSETQ. CDR3 size: 15 residues. Here the CDR3 DNA reads TGCGCCAGCAGCCCAACAGGGGAAAACTCCTACGAGCAGTACTTC. Its protein is CASSPTGENSYEQYF.

The chain employs TRBV7-8 and TRBJ2-7; D may be TRBD1 (5 bases). The CDR3 sequence is 15 residues long. Trimming shortened V by 2 bases and J by 4 bases, and 15 bases separated the two germline ends. In germline, CDR1 is SGHVS, CDR2 FQNEAQ. The CDR3 bases are TGTGCCAGCAGCTTATCAACTGGGGCTTATTACGAGCAGTACTTC. Protein product: CASSLSTGAYYEQYF.

The V gene is TRBV19, the J gene TRBJ1-5, with D perhaps matching TRBD1 (5 bases). The CDR3 loop spans 14 amino acids. Germline CDR1 is LNHDA and CDR2 is SQIVND (reference sequence). V was trimmed by 10 bases and J by 0 bases, leaving 13 bases between them. The CDR3 region is CATRTPNSNQPQHF. In DNA form, the CDR3 reads TGTGCCACTAGGACACCCAATAGCAATCAGCCCCAGCATTTT.

This chain uses TRBV28 with TRBJ1-2; D perhaps matches TRBD1 (5 bases). Germline V gives CDR1 MDHEN, CDR2 SYDVKM. The V gene lost 3 bases and the J gene lost 1 base, with 6 bases spanning the gap. CDR3 length equals 13 residues. CDR3 loop: CASSLTDNYGYTF. The CDR3 nucleotides are TGTGCCAGCAGTTTGACAGATAACTATGGCTACACCTTC.

V is TRBV5-4 and J is TRBJ2-5; 10 bases agree with TRBD1. The CDR3 consists of 14 residues. CDR1 is SGHNT, CDR2 YYREEE, per germline (reference sequence). V was clipped by 4 bases and J by 2 bases; unmatched bases: 2. The CDR3 sequence: CASSRDRGQETQYF. CDR3 coding DNA: TGTGCCAGCAGCCGGGACAGGGGACAAGAGACCCAGTACTTC.

V gene TRBV5-1 combines with J gene TRBJ2-7, with a weak D call TRBD2 (5 bases). The V end was cut by 1 base, the J end by 6 bases, with 14 bases between. The CDR3 runs 14 residues. Looked up from germline, CDR1 is SGHRS and CDR2 is YFSETQ. The CDR3: CASSLYGVEGEQYF. In DNA, the CDR3 is TGCGCCAGCAGCTTGTACGGGGTTGAGGGCGAGCAGTACTTC.

V and J are TRBV19 and TRBJ2-1; D gene uncertain. Germline CDR1 LNHDA, CDR2 SQIVND (reference sequence). The germline V and J ends were trimmed by 5 bases and 7 bases, with 9 bases remaining between them. This CDR3 contains 12 residues. The CDR3 DNA reads TGTGCCAGTAGTGCCGCCGGGAATGAGCAGTTCTTC. Its translation: CASSAAGNEQFF.

This chain connects TRBV2 to TRBJ2-7, with unresolved D. Per germline, CDR1 SNHLY and CDR2 FYNNEI. The CDR3 loop spans 11 amino acids. The V gene lost 6 bases and the J gene lost 5 bases, with 8 bases spanning the gap. CDR3 sequence: CASSLSHEQYF. For the CDR3, the DNA is TGTGCCAGCAGCCTTTCCCACGAGCAGTACTTC.

The chain recombines TRBV28 with TRBJ2-7; D uncertain. CDR1 and CDR2 (germline): MDHEN, SYDVKM. Trimming stripped 6 bases from V and 0 bases from J, with 6 bases between. This CDR3 spans 12 amino acids. The CDR3 DNA is TGTGCCAGCAGGTTTAGCTCCTACGAGCAGTACTTC. This translates into CASRFSSYEQYF.

The genes are TRBV27 and TRBJ2-1, with D possibly being TRBD1 (6 bases). V lost 9 bases, J lost 3 bases, and 12 bases lay in between. The germline CDR1 and CDR2 sequences are MNHEY and SMNVEV (reference sequence). The length of the CDR3 is 13 residues. CDR3 nucleotide sequence: TGTGCCAGTCGACAGGACAACTACAATGAGCAGTTCTTC. This gives the protein CASRQDNYNEQFF.

The chain couples TRBV4-2 to TRBJ2-5, with D possibly matching TRBD2 (7 bases). This CDR3 region has 16 residues. Trimming took off 3 bases at V and 2 bases at J, with 16 bases between the two ends. Germline lookup yields CDR1 LGHNA and CDR2 YNFKEQ. The CDR3, as DNA: TGTGCCAGCAGCCAGGGGGGGGCCCCAACGCAAGAGACCCAGTACTTC. Translation: CASSQGGAPTQETQYF.